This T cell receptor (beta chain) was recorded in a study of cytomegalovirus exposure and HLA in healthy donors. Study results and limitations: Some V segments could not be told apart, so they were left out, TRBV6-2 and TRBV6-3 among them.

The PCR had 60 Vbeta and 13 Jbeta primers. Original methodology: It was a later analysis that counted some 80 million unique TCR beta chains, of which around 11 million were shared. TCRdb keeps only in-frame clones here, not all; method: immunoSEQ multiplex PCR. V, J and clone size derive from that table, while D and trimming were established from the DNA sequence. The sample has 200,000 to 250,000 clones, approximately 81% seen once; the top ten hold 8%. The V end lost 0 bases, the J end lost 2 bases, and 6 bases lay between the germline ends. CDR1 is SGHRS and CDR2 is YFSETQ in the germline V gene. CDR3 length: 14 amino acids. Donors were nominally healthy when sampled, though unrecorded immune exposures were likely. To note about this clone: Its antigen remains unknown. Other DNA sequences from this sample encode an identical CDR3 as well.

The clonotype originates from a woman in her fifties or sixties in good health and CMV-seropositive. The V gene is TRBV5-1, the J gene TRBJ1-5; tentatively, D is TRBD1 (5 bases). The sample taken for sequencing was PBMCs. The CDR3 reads CASSLGGGNQPQHF. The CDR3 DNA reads TGCGCCAGCAGCTTGGGGGGGGGCAATCAGCCCCAGCATTTT.